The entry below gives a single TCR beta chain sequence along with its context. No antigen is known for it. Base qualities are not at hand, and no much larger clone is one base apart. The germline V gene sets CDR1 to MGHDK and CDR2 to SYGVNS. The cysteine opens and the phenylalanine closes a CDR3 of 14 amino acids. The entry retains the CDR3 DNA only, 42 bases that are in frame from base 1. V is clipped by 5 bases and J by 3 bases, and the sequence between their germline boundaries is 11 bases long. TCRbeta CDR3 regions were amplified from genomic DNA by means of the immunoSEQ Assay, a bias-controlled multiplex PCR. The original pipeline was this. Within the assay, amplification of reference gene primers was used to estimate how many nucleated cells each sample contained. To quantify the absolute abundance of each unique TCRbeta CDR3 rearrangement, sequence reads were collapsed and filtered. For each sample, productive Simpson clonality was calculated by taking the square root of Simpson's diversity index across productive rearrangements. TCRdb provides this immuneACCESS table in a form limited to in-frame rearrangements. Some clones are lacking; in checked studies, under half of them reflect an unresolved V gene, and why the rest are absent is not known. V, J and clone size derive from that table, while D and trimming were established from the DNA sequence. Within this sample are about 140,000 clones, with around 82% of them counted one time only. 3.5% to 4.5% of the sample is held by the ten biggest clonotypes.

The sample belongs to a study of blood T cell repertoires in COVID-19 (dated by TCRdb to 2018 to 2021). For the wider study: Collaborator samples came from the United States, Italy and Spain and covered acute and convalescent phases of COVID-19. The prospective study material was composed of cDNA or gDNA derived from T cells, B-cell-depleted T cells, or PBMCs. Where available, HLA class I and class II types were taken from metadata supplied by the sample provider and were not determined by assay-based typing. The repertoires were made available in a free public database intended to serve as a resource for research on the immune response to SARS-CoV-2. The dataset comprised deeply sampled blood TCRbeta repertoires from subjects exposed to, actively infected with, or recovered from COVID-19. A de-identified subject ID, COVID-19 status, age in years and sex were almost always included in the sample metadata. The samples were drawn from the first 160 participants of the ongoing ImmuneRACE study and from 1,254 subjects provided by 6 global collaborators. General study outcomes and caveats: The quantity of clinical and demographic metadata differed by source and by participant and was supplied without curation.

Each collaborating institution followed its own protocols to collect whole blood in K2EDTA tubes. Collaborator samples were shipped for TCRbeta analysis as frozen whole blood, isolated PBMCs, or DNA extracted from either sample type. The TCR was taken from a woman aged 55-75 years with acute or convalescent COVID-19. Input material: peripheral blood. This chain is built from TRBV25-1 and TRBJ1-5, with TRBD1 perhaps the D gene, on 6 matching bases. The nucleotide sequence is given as TGTGCCAGCAGTCGGGCAGGGGACAATCAGCCCCAGCATTTT. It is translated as CASSRAGDNQPQHF.